Below are 16 T cell receptor beta chains sequenced from a single sample in a study of shared clonotypes between healthy human individuals. Libraries were prepared by immunoSEQ multiplex PCR; TCRdb keeps only in-frame clonotypes and omits some of them. The sample has some 2 million clones, approximately 95% seen once. The source material was naive CD4+ T cells sorted from blood. Subset reported: CD45RA+ positively selected. The receptors originated from a man between 18 and 29 years old in good health.

The chain carries TRBV30 and TRBJ2-2; the D gene is possibly TRBD2 (6 bases). The CDR3 runs 13 residues. Germline V lookup: CDR1 GTSNPN, CDR2 SVGIG (reference sequence). Trimming took off 8 bases at V and 6 bases at J, with 16 bases between the two ends. In DNA, the CDR3 is TGTGCCGGGGCGGGGCAGGGTGCCGGGGAGCTGTTTTTT. Amino acids: CAGAGQGAGELFF.

This chain joins TRBV7-3 and TRBJ2-7, with D possibly being TRBD1 (5 bases). The germline V and J ends were trimmed by 2 bases and 0 bases, with 20 bases remaining between them. Germline V gene lookup returns CDR1 SGHTA and CDR2 FQGTGA. This CDR3 contains 18 residues. CDR3 DNA: TGTGCCAGCAGCTTAGGGCTCAGGGTGGAACCCAGCTCCTACGAGCAGTACTTC. It specifies CASSLGLRVEPSSYEQYF.

The V call is TRBV5-1, the J call TRBJ1-1; D is uncertain. CDR3 length: 14 amino acids. Germline CDR1 reads SGHRS; CDR2 reads YFSETQ. Deletions cut 7 bases from V and 5 bases from J, with 18 bases between. The CDR3 region is CASGVEVGSTEAFF. The CDR3 coding sequence is TGCGCCAGCGGGGTTGAGGTGGGTTCTACTGAAGCTTTCTTT. Filled out from reference TRBV5-1 and TRBJ1-1, the complete variable domain reads KAGVTQTPRYLIKTRGQQVTLSCSPISGHRSVSWYQQTPGQGLQFLFEYFSETQRNKGNFPGRFSGRQFSNSRSEMNVSTLELGDSALYLCASGVEVGSTEAFFGQGTRLTVV.

This chain links TRBV7-8 with TRBJ2-4, with TRBD1 matching over 10 bases. CDR3 length: 15 residues. Per the germline V gene, CDR1 is SGHVS and CDR2 is FQNEAQ. The junction had 5 bases not matched to a gene; V was cut back by 2 bases and J by 7 bases. CDR3 loop: CASSLRTGGWNIQYF. The CDR3 DNA follows: TGTGCCAGCAGCTTACGGACAGGGGGATGGAACATTCAGTACTTC.

The count of this clone is one. The chain recombines TRBV7-8 with TRBJ1-5; unclear D gene. V dropped 1 base and J dropped 0 bases, with 7 bases sitting between them. This CDR3 has 15 residues. Germline V gene data show CDR1 as SGHVS and CDR2 as FQNEAQ. The DNA for the CDR3 is TGTGCCAGCAGCTTAGGGACGGATAGCAATCAGCCCCAGCATTTT. Translated, it gives CASSLGTDSNQPQHF. Based on the CDR3 plus reference TRBV7-8 and TRBJ1-5, the full variable domain is GAGVSQSPRYKVAKRGQDVALRCDPISGHVSLFWYQQALGQGPEFLTYFQNEAQLDKSGLPSDRFFAERPEGSVSTLKIQRTQQEDSAVYLCASSLGTDSNQPQHFGDGTRLSIL.

The chain has TRBV7-2 and TRBJ1-2; D unclear. Looked up from germline, CDR1 is SGHTA and CDR2 is FQGNSA. The V and J ends lost 1 base and 5 bases respectively, with 17 bases between them. This CDR3 is built from 16 residues. The CDR3 spells CASSLVWRSESYGYTF. CDR3 DNA: TGTGCCAGCAGCTTAGTCTGGCGGTCAGAATCGTATGGCTACACCTTC. The full variable domain, in which reference TRBV7-2 and TRBJ1-2 provide the parts outside the CDR3, is GAGVSQSPSNKVTEKGKDVELRCDPISGHTALYWYRQSLGQGLEFLIYFQGNSAPDKSGLPSDRFSAERTGGSVSTLTIQRTQQEDSAVYLCASSLVWRSESYGYTFGSGTRLTVV.

The chain is built from TRBV30 and TRBJ2-7, with TRBD2 identical over 9 bases. V shed 2 bases, J shed 6 bases, and the junction held 8 bases outside the gene matches. The CDR3 extends over 14 amino acids. The germline V gene has CDR1 GTSNPN and CDR2 SVGIG (reference sequence). For the CDR3, the DNA is TGTGCCTGGAGTATGTTAGCGGGGGCGTCCGAGCAGTACTTC. Its translation is CAWSMLAGASEQYF.

Regarding this clone: Other DNA variants within this sample encode the same CDR3. V is TRBV13 and J is TRBJ2-5; TRBD2 is a possible D gene (7 bases). Germline CDR1 reads PRHDT; CDR2 reads FYEKMQ (reference sequence). Trimming cost V 6 bases and J 4 bases, with 12 bases left between them. The CDR3 sequence is 13 residues long. This chain's CDR3 is CASSPRGGETQYF. The DNA for the CDR3 is TGTGCCAGCAGTCCTAGGGGGGGAGAGACCCAGTACTTC. Supplemented by reference TRBV13 and TRBJ2-5, the full variable domain reads AAGVIQSPRHLIKEKRETATLKCYPIPRHDTVYWYQQGPGQDPQFLISFYEKMQSDKGSIPDRFSAQQFSDYHSELNMSSLELGDSALYFCASSPRGGETQYFGPGTRLLVL.

The chain employs TRBV6-4 and TRBJ2-3; D is unclear. V was shortened by 2 bases and J by 0 bases, with 6 bases between the two germline ends. The CDR3 runs 14 residues. Germline V gene lookup returns CDR1 MRHNA and CDR2 SNTAGT. The CDR3 region has the DNA TGTGCCAGCAGTGACACTCCTAGCACAGATACGCAGTATTTT. This gives the protein CASSDTPSTDTQYF.

V usage is TRBV14 and J usage is TRBJ2-2; 14 bases align to TRBD2. The CDR3 loop spans 14 amino acids. After removal of 3 bases from V and 13 bases from J, the junction contained 4 bases not matched to a gene. Germline V CDR1 and CDR2: SGHDN, FVKESK. CDR3 bases: TGTGCCAGCAGCCACGGACTAGCGGGAGGTCGGCTGTTTTTT. Its translation is CASSHGLAGGRLFF. The full variable domain, completed using reference TRBV14 and TRBJ2-2, is EAGVTQFPSHSVIEKGQTVTLRCDPISGHDNLYWYRRVMGKEIKFLLHFVKESKQDESGMPNNRFLAERTGGTYSTLKVQPAELEDSGVYFCASSHGLAGGRLFFGEGSRLTVL.

This clone was counted once. This chain uses TRBV5-1 with TRBJ1-1; possibly TRBD1 for D (5 bases). The CDR3 extends over 14 amino acids. Germline lookup yields CDR1 SGHRS and CDR2 YFSETQ. Trimming stripped 1 base from V and 1 base from J, with 8 bases between. The CDR3 here is CASSLQGTNTEAFF. The CDR3 DNA sequence: TGCGCCAGCAGCTTGCAAGGGACGAACACTGAAGCTTTCTTT.

The chain recombines TRBV7-2 with TRBJ1-1, with D unresolved. CDR3 length equals 11 residues. CDR1 is SGHTA and CDR2 is FQGNSA in the germline V gene. Trimming removed 5 bases from V and 2 bases from J, with 3 bases in between. The chain's CDR3 is CASSINTEAFF. In DNA, the CDR3 is TGTGCCAGCAGCATTAACACTGAAGCTTTCTTT.

This chain joins TRBV5-8 and TRBJ2-4; possible D gene TRBD2, 5 bases. V shed 4 bases and J shed 0 bases, with 8 bases lying between them. Germline assignment: CDR1 SGHTS and CDR2 YDEGEE. The CDR3 totals 14 residues. CDR3 residues: CASSQEVAKNIQYF. Written as DNA, the CDR3 is TGTGCCAGCAGCCAGGAGGTAGCCAAAAACATTCAGTACTTC.

V and J are TRBV30 and TRBJ1-3; 7 bases fit TRBD1. V trimming: 4 bases; J trimming: 4 bases; junction bases outside the gene matches: 4. Germline V gene sequence: CDR1 GTSNPN, CDR2 SVGIG (reference sequence). CDR3 length: 13 residues. This CDR3 is CAWTQGTGNTIYF. The CDR3 DNA follows: TGTGCCTGGACACAGGGGACAGGAAACACCATATATTTT.

The chain links TRBV7-9 to TRBJ2-5; 10 bases are a match to TRBD2. Germline V gives CDR1 SEHNR, CDR2 FQNEAQ (reference sequence). This CDR3 has 13 amino acids. DNA of the CDR3: TGTGCTGGGGCTAGCGGGAGCCAGGAGACCCAGTACTTC. Translation gives CAGASGSQETQYF.

The genes are TRBV21-1 and TRBJ2-3; no DNA check was done on the table's D call, TRBD2. TRBV21-1 is marked as a pseudogene. The CDR3 runs to 14 residues. For the CDR3, the DNA is TGTGCCAGCAGCAAGCGAGAAGCAACAGATACGCAGTATTTT. Translating it yields CASSKREATDTQYF.